This record concerns one T cell receptor (beta chain) sequence. This sample was included in a study of OX40 agonist ivuxolimab in advanced cancers. Germline CDR1 and CDR2: SGHRS and YFSETQ. CDR3 length equals 15 residues. V trimming: 5 bases; J trimming: 0 bases; junction bases outside the gene matches: 4. TCRdb keeps only in-frame clones here, not all; method: immunoSEQ multiplex PCR. The data hold around 80,000 clones, with more than 70% observed a single time. Here the sequenced sample was CD4+ or CD8+ T cells sorted from blood, taken in a trial of the OX40 agonist ivuxolimab. V is TRBV5-1 and J is TRBJ1-4; 7 positions agree with TRBD1. The receptor was derived from an adult with an advanced solid tumor such as melanoma, head and neck, liver or kidney cancer. The DNA of the CDR3 is TGCGCCAGCAGGGGACAGATGGCAACTAATGAAAAACTGTTTTTT. This codes for CASRGQMATNEKLFF.